This T cell receptor beta chain was recovered during a study of T cell responses to AZD1222 COVID-19 vaccine. Study-wide points: Vaccination with two AZD1222 doses was followed by a rise in Spike-specific TCR breadth and depth. In the spike-specific TCR repertoire, nearly half reportedly target unmutated variant regions. Along spike, vaccine-associated CD4 TCRs were found throughout, with dominance at 160-218 and 743-854.

As to this clone: The antigen is not known.

Profiling relied on immunoSEQ multiplex PCR, and the TCRdb table lists in-frame clones only, not all of them. This table has 120,000 or so clones, around 83% appearing once. Sequencing was performed on peripheral blood, taken 28 days after the second AZD1222 dose. The clonotype originates from an adult who received the AZD1222 COVID-19 vaccine.

The CDR3 loop is CASSLGTPGTGVAFF. Here the CDR3 DNA reads TGCGCCAGCAGCTTGGGAACCCCCGGGACAGGGGTGGCTTTCTTT. V and J are TRBV5-1 and TRBJ1-1; 10 nucleotides line up with TRBD1. Germline V gene sequence: CDR1 SGHRS, CDR2 YFSETQ. The CDR3 consists of 15 residues. V lost 0 bases and J lost 11; bases outside the gene matches: 10. Combining the CDR3 with reference TRBV5-1 and TRBJ1-1 gives the whole variable domain KAGVTQTPRYLIKTRGQQVTLSCSPISGHRSVSWYQQTPGQGLQFLFEYFSETQRNKGNFPGRFSGRQFSNSRSEMNVSTLELGDSALYLCASSLGTPGTGVAFFGQGTRLTVV.